These 3 T cell receptor beta chains were all obtained from the same sample, sequenced in a study of T cell responses to AZD1222 COVID-19 vaccine. The table came from immunoSEQ multiplex PCR; TCRdb's copy has only in-frame clones and leaves some out. The sample carries 130,000 or so clones, roughly nine tenths recorded once. The material was peripheral blood, obtained on day 0 of AZD1222 vaccination. All receptors derive from an adult in good health.

This sequence joins TRBV28 and TRBJ1-1; D is perhaps TRBD1 (6 bases). Per the germline V gene, CDR1 is MDHEN and CDR2 is SYDVKM. The germline V and J ends were trimmed by 7 bases and 7 bases, with 16 bases remaining between them. The CDR3 is 13 amino acids. The CDR3 DNA sequence: TGTGCCAGCACCCGCAGGGGAGGCCTTGAAGCTTTCTTT. It yields the protein CASTRRGGLEAFF. The full variable domain, its missing parts supplied by reference TRBV28 and TRBJ1-1, is DVKVTQSSRYLVKRTGEKVFLECVQDMDHENMFWYRQDPGLGLRLIYFSYDVKMKEKGDIPEGYSVSREKKERFSLILESASTNQTSMYLCASTRRGGLEAFFGQGTRLTVV.

The chain links TRBV4-1 to TRBJ2-1, with TRBD2 matching 7 bases. The CDR3 runs to 19 residues. J gave up 2 bases and V 1 base, and 14 bases lay outside the gene matches. Germline V gene data show CDR1 as MGHRA and CDR2 as YSYEKL. In DNA, the CDR3 is TGCGCCAGCAGCCAAGTAAGTTCGATGGGGGAGGGTCCCTACAATGAGCAGTTCTTC. Translating it yields CASSQVSSMGEGPYNEQFF.

This chain links TRBV15 with TRBJ2-5; weak D call: TRBD1 (8 bases). Trimming pared 4 bases from V and 5 bases from J, leaving 17 bases between. The germline CDR1 and CDR2 sequences are LNHNV and YYDKDF (reference sequence). The CDR3 spans 15 residues. CDR3 nucleotides: TGTGCCACCAGCATTGTCGGACAGGGAGGGGAGACCCAGTACTTC. The encoded protein is CATSIVGQGGETQYF.